This note documents a single T cell receptor (beta chain) sequence. Its specificity is not known. J gave up 6 bases and V 5 bases, and 6 bases lay outside the gene matches. CDR1 SEHNR and CDR2 FQNEAQ come from the germline V gene (reference sequence). The CDR3 runs 15 residues. This specimen comes from a study of STAT5B mutations in CD4+ large granular lymphocyte leukemia. Findings of the study overall: 8/27 top patient clones versus 2/35 control clones were TRBV06-family. Main leukemic clonotypes were patient-specific, but roughly 23% appeared at low frequency elsewhere. CD4-sorted patient repertoires seemed more clonal than healthy CD4+ repertoires.

The assay was run at survey level. Sequencing used immunoSEQ multiplex PCR; TCRdb keeps in-frame clones, though not all of them. Among fewer than 50,000 clones listed, 80% to 85% were seen once. This clonotype was obtained from a human donor in good health. The sequenced sample consisted of CD4+ T cells from blood buffy coats. The chain is built from TRBV7-9 and TRBJ2-1; 11 nucleotides match TRBD2. The CDR3 region is CASSTTSGRPNEQFF. The CDR3 bases are TGTGCCAGCAGCACCACTAGCGGGAGACCCAATGAGCAGTTCTTC.